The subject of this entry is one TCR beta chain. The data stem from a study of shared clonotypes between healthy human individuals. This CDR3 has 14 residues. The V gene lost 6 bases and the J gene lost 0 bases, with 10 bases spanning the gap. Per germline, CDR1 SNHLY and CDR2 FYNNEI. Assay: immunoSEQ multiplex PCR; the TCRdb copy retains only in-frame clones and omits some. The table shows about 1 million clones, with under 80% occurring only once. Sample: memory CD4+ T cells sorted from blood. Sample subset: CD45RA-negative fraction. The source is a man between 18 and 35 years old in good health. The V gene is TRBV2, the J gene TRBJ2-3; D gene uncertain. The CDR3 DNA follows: TGTGCCAGCAGACCTCCGCATAGCACAGATACGCAGTATTTT. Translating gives CASRPPHSTDTQYF.